This T cell receptor beta chain came from a study of identifying expanded T cells in peripheral blood. Generated by immunoSEQ multiplex PCR, the TCRdb table keeps only in-frame clones and is missing some. The table has 75,000 to 90,000 clones, over 85% seen once; the top ten hold 7.3%. Deletions cut 1 base from V and 2 bases from J, with 15 bases between. The length of the CDR3 is 16 residues. Germline V gives CDR1 SGHNT, CDR2 YYREEE (reference sequence). The V gene is TRBV5-4, the J gene TRBJ2-5; D may be TRBD1 or TRBD2 (5 bases each). This clonotype was sampled from a person between 18 and 75 years old in good health. Specimen: blood. The CDR3 is CASSLTGTPRQETQYF. The CDR3 nucleotides read TGTGCCAGCAGCTTGACTGGGACCCCCCGGCAAGAGACCCAGTACTTC.